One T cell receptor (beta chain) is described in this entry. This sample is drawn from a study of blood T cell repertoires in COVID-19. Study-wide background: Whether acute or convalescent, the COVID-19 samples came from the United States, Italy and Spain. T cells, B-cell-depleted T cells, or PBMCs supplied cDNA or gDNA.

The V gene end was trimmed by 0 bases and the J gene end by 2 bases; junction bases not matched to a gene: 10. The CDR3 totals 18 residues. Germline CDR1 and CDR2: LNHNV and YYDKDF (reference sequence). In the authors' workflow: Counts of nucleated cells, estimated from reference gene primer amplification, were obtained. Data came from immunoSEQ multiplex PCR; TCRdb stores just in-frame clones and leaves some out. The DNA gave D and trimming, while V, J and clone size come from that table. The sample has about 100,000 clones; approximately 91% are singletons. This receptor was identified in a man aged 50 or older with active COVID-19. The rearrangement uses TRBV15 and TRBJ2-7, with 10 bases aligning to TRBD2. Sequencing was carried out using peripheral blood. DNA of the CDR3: TGTGCCACCAGCAGAGATCCTATGTCGAGCGGGGGGGCCTACGAGCAGTACTTC. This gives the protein CATSRDPMSSGGAYEQYF.